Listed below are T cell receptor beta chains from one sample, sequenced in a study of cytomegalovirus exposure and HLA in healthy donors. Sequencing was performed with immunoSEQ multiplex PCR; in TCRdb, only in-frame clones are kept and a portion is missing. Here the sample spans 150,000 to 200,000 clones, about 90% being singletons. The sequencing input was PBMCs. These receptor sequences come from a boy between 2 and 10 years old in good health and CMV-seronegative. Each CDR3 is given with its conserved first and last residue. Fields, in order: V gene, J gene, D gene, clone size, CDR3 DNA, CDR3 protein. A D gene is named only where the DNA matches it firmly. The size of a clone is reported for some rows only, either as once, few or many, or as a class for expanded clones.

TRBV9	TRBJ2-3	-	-	TGTGCCAGCAGCGCCCATGGGGAGAGCACAGATACGCAGTATTTT	CASSAHGESTDTQYF
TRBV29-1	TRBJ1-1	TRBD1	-	TGCAGCGTTGTCGCGGACAGGGGAGGCACTGAAGCTTTCTTT	CSVVADRGGTEAFF
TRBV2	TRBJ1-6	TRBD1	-	TGTGCCAGCAGGCCGCTAACAGGGGATTCACCCCTCCACTTT	CASRPLTGDSPLHF
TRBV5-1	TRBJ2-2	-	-	TGCGCCAGCAGCAACCCCCCCGGGTTCACCGGGGAGCTGTTTTTT	CASSNPPGFTGELFF
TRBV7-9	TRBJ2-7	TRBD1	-	TGTGCCAGCAGCTTAGCGACGGGACAGGGTACCTACGAGCAGTACTTC	CASSLATGQGTYEQYF
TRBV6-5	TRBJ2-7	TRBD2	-	TGTGCCAGCAGGGCGGGGGGACCATCCTACGAGCAGTACTTC	CASRAGGPSYEQYF
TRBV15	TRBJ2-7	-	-	TGTGCCACCAGCAGAGAACTAGGAAGTACCTACGAGCAGTACTTC	CATSRELGSTYEQYF
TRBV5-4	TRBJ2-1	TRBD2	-	TGTGCCAGCAGCGGGACGAGGCGGGGGAGCCTGGATGGTGAGCAGTTCTTC	CASSGTRRGSLDGEQFF
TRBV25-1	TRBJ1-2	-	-	TGTGCCAGCAGTGAATTGGGGGGGGGCTCTAGGGACTATGGCTACACCTTC	CASSELGGGSRDYGYTF
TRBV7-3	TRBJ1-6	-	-	TGTGCCAGCAGCCGTGACAGGATTGGTTCACCCCTCCACTTT	CASSRDRIGSPLHF
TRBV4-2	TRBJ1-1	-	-	TGTGCCAGCAAGGGAGGGTCCACCGCTGAAGCTTTCTTT	CASKGGSTAEAFF
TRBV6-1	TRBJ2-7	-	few	TGTGCCAGCAGCCATGACAGGTACGAGCAGTACTTC	CASSHDRYEQYF
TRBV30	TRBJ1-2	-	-	TGTGCCTGGAGCAGCGGGAATTTAGACTATGGCTACACCTTC	CAWSSGNLDYGYTF
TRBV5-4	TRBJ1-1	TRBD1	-	TGTGCCAGCAGTCTGACAGGGGGCGACACTGAAGCTTTCTTT	CASSLTGGDTEAFF
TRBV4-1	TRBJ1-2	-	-	TGCGCCAGCAGCCAAGAAACAGGTTTTAACTATGGCTACACCTTC	CASSQETGFNYGYTF
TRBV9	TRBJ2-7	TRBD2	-	TGTGCCAGCAGCACGCAGCGGGGAGCTGACGAGCAGTACTTC	CASSTQRGADEQYF
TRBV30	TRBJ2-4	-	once	TGTGCCTGGAGCGTCACAGGGGGGGTTAAAAACATTCAGTACTTC	CAWSVTGGVKNIQYF
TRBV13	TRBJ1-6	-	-	TGTGCCAGCAGCTTAGCCGCTACAGGATATAATTCACCCCTCCACTTT	CASSLAATGYNSPLHF
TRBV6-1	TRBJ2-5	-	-	TGTGCCAGCAGGGTCGGACTCCAAGAGACCCAGTACTTC	CASRVGLQETQYF
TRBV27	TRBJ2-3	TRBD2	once	TGTGCCAGCAGTTTAGCGGGGGGCCGGCCAGATACGCAGTATTTT	CASSLAGGRPDTQYF
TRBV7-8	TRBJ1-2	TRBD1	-	TGTGCCAGCAGCCCAAGACAGGGAACTATCTCCTATGGCTACACCTTC	CASSPRQGTISYGYTF
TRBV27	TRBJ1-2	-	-	TGTGCCAGCAGTTTATCAGGGGGACCTAACTATGGCTACACCTTC	CASSLSGGPNYGYTF
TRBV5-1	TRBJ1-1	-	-	TGCGCCAGCAGCCGAGGGCTTCAGAGTCGTGAAGCTTTCTTT	CASSRGLQSREAFF
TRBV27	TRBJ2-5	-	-	TGTGCCAGCAGCCTCACCTTTGGGAGTTCGGGGTTGGCCCAGTACTTC	CASSLTFGSSGLAQYF
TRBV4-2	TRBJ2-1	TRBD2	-	TGTGCCAGCAGCCAAGGCTACCGCCTGACTAGCGGGAGCGGGGATGAGCAGTTCTTC	CASSQGYRLTSGSGDEQFF
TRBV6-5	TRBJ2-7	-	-	TGTGCCAGCAGTTTCGCCGGCGAGCAGTACTTC	CASSFAGEQYF
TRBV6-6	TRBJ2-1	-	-	TGTGCCAGCAGTTATTCGGAGGTAGCCAATGAGCAGTTCTTC	CASSYSEVANEQFF
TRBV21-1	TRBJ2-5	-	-	TGTGCCAGCAGCGAAGGACAATTTCAGGAGACCCAGTACTTC	CASSEGQFQETQYF
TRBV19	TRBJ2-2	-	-	TGTGCCAGTAGTATCGTACAGGGTGTTACCGGGGAGCTGTTTTTT	CASSIVQGVTGELFF
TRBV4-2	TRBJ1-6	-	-	TGTGCCAGCAGACCCGACAGGTCGGGGTTTAATTCACCCCTCCACTTT	CASRPDRSGFNSPLHF
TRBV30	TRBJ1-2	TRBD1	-	TGTGCCTGGAGTTCACAGGGGGCCGCAATTAACTATGGCTACACCTTC	CAWSSQGAAINYGYTF
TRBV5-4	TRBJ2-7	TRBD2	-	TGTGCCAGCAGCCCTGACTCTAGCGGGAGGGCGTACGAGCAGTACTTC	CASSPDSSGRAYEQYF
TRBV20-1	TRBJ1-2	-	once	TGCAGTGTCGCCATAGAGGGTGGCTACACCTTC	CSVAIEGGYTF
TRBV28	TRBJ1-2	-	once	TGTGCCAGCAGTGGGCTGGGGGAGGGGCCCTATGGCTACACCTTC	CASSGLGEGPYGYTF
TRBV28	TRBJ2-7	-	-	TGTGCCAGCAGTCCGTTGACCCGGACACATTACGAGCAGTACTTC	CASSPLTRTHYEQYF
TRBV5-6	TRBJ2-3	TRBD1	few	TGTGCCAGCAGCCAGTTCCGGGACAGGGGGCAGGGTACGCAGTATTTT	CASSQFRDRGQGTQYF
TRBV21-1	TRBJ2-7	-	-	TGTGCCAGCAGCAAAGCGAAACAGGGTGGGGACGAGCAGTACTTC	CASSKAKQGGDEQYF
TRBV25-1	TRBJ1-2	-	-	TGTGCCAGCAGGGGGGGGGTGAATGGCTACACCTTC	CASRGGVNGYTF
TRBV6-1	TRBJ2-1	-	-	TGTGCCAGCAGATACAGGGATCGGGGGGCTAATGAGCAGTTCTTC	CASRYRDRGANEQFF
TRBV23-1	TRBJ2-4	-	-	TGCGCCAGCAGTAACGCGGGGTCGAACGAAGGGCGAGCCAAAAACATTCAGTACTTC	CASSNAGSNEGRAKNIQYF
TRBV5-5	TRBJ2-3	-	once	TGTGCCAGCAGCTTGGACACGGGGGTCACAGATACGCAGTATTTT	CASSLDTGVTDTQYF
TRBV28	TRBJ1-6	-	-	TGTGCCAGCAGTTTATGGCAGGGGACCAATTCACCCCTCCACTTT	CASSLWQGTNSPLHF
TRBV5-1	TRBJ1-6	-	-	TGCGCCAGCAGCTTGGCCGAAGTGAGCTCCTATAATTCACCCCTCCACTTT	CASSLAEVSSYNSPLHF
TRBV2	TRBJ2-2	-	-	TGTGCCAGCAGAATAAATTTGGACAGACCCACAAACACCGGGGAGCTGTTTTTT	CASRINLDRPTNTGELFF
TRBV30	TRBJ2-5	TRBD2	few	TGTGCCTGGAGTATAGGATTAGCGGGAGGGGGTTCGGAGACCCAGTACTTC	CAWSIGLAGGGSETQYF
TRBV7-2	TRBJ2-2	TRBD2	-	TGTGCCAGCACCATTGGGACTAGCGAGGCCGGGGAGCTGTTTTTT	CASTIGTSEAGELFF
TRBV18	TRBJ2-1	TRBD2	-	TGTGCCAGCTCACCACTAGAGGCGGGAGGTTCCGATGAGCAGTTCTTC	CASSPLEAGGSDEQFF
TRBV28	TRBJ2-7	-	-	TGTGCCAGCTCGACACTGGGCGGGGTGGGCTCCTACGAGCAGTACTTC	CASSTLGGVGSYEQYF